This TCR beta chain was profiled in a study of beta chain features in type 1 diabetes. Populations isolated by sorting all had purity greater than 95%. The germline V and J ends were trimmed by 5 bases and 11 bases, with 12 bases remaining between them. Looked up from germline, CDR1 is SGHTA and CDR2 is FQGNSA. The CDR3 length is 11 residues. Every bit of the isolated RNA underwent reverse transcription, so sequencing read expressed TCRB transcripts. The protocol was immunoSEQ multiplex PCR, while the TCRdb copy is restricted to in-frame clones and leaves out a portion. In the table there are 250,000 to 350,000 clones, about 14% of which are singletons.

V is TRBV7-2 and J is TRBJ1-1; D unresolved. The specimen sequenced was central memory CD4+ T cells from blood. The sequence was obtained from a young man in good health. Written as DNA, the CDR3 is TGTGCCAGCAGCCCTGTTGGCCCGGCTTTCTTT. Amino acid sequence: CASSPVGPAFF.